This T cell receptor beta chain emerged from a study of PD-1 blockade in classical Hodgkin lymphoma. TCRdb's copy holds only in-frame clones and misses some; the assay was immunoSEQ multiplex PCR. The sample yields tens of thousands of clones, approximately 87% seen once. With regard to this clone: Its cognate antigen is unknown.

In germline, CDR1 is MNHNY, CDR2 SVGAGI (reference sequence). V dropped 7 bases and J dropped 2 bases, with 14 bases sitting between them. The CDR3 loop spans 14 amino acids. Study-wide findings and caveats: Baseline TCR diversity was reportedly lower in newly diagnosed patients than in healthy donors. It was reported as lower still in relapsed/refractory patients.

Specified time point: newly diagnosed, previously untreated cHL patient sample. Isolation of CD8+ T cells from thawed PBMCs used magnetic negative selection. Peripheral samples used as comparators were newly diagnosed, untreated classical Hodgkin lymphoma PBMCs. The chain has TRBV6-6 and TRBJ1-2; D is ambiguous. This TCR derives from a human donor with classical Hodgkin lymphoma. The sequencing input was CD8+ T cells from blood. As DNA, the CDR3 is TGTGCCAGCACCGGAACTCCCGGGAACTATGGCTACACCTTC. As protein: CASTGTPGNYGYTF.